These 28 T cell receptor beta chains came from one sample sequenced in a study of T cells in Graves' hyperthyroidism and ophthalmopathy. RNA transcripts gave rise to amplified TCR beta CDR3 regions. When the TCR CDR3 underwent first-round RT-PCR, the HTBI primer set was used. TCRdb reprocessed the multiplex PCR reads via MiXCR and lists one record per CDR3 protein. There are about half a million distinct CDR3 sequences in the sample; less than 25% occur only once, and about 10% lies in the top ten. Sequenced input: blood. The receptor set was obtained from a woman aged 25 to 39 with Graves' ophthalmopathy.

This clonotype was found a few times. CDR3 DNA: TGCAGCGTTCTCAGGGGGCGGGAGACCCAGTACTTC. Protein product: CSVLRGRETQYF. The chain recombines TRBV29-1 with TRBJ2-5; 8 nucleotides line up with TRBD1. Germline CDR1 reads SQVTM; CDR2 reads ANQGSEA. The CDR3 has 12 residues. Trimming took 5 bases from V and 5 from J; bases not matched to a gene: 4.

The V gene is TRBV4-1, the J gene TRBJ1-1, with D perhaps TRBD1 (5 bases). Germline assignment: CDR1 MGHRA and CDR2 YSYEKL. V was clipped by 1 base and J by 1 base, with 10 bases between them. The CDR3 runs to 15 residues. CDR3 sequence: CASSQGGARNTEAFF. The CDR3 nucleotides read TGCGCCAGCAGCCAAGGAGGGGCACGGAACACTGAAGCTTTCTTT.

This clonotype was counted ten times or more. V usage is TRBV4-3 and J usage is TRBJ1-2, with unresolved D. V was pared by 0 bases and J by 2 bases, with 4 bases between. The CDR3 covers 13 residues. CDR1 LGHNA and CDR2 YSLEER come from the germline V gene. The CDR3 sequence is CASSQERNYGYTF. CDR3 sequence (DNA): TGCGCCAGCAGCCAAGAGAGAAACTATGGCTACACCTTC.

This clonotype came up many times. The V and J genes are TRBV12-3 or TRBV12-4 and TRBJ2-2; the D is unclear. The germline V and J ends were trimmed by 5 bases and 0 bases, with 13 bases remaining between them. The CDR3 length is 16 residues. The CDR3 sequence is CASSPLAEPNTGELFF. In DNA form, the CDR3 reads TGTGCCAGCAGTCCCCTGGCGGAACCGAACACCGGGGAGCTGTTTTTT.

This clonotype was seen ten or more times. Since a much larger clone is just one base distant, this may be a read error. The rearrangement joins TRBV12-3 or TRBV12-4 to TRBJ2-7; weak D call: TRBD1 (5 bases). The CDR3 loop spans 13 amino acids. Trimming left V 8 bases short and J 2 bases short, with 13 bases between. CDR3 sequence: CASAIRAPYEQYF. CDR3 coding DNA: TGTGCCAGCGCCATCAGGGCTCCCTACGAGCAGTACTTC.

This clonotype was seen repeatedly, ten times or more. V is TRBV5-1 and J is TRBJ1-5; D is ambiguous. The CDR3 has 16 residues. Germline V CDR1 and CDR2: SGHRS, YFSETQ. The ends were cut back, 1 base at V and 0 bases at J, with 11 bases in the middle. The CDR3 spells CASSLCRAHSNQPQHF. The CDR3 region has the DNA TGCGCCAGCAGCTTGTGCCGGGCTCATAGCAATCAGCCCCAGCATTTT.

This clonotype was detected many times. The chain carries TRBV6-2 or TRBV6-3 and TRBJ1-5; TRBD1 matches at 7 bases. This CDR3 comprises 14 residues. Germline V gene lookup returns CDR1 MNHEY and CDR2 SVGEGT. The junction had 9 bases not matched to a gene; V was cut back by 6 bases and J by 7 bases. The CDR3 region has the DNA TGTGCCAGCAGGAAACAGGGGAATGGGCAGCCCCAGCATTTT. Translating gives CASRKQGNGQPQHF.

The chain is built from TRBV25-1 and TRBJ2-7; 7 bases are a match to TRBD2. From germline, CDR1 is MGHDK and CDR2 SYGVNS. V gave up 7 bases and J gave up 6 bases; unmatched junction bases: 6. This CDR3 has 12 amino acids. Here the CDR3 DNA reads TGTGCCAGCAACGGGGGGATCGGCGAGCAGTACTTC. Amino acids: CASNGGIGEQYF.

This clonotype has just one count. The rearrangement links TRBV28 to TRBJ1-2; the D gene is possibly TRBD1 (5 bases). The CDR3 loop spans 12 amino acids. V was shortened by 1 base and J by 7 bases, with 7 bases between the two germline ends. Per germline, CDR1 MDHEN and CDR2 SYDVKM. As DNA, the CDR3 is TGTGCCAGCAGTTTATCGACAGCTGGCTACACCTTC. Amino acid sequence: CASSLSTAGYTF.

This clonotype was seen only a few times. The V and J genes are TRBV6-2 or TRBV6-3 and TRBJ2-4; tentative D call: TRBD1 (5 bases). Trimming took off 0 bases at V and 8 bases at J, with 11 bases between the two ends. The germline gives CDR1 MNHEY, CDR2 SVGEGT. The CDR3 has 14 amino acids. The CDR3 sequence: CASSYSGEGYIQYF. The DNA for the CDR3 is TGTGCCAGCAGTTACTCAGGGGAAGGATACATTCAGTACTTC.

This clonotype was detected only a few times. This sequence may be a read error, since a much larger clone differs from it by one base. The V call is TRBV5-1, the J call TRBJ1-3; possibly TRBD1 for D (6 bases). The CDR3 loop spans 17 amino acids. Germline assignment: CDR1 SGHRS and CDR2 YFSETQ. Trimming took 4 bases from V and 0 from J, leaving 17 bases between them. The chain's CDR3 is CASSAGSGASSGNTIYF. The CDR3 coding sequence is TGCGCCAGCAGCGCCGGGTCAGGGGCGAGCTCTGGAAACACCATATATTTT.

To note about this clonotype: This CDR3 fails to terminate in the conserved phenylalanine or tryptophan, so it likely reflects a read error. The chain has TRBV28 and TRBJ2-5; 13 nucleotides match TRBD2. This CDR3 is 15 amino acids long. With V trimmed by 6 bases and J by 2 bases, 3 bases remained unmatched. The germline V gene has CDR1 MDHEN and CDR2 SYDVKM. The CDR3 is CASRSLAGGQETQYL. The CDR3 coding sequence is TGTGCCAGCAGGTCACTAGCGGGGGGGCAAGAGACCCAGTACCTC.

The CDR3 here is CASRRTGGDQPQHF. The CDR3 DNA reads TGTGCCAGCAGGAGGACAGGGGGCGACCAGCCCCAGCATTTT. The chain links TRBV12-3 or TRBV12-4 to TRBJ1-5, with 11 bases matching TRBD1. CDR3 length: 14 amino acids. The V and J ends lost 6 bases and 7 bases, in that order; junction bases with no gene match: 5.

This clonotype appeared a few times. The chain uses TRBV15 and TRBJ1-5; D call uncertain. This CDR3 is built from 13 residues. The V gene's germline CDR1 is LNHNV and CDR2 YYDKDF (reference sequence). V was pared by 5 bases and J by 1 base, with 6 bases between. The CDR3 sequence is CATSQDSNQPQHF. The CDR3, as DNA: TGTGCCACCAGCCAGGACAGCAATCAGCCCCAGCATTTT.

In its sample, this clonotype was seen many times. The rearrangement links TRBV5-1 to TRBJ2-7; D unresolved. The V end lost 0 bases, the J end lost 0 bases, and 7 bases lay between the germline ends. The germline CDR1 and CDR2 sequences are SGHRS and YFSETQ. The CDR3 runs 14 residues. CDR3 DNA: TGCGCCAGCAGCTTGGGGTCCTCCTCCTACGAGCAGTACTTC. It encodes CASSLGSSSYEQYF.

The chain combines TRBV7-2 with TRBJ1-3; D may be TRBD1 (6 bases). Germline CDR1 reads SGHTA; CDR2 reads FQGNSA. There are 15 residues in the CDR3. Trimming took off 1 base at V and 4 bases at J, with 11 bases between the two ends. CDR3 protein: CASSLVTGYGNTIYF. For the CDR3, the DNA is TGTGCCAGCAGCTTAGTAACAGGGTACGGAAACACCATATATTTT.

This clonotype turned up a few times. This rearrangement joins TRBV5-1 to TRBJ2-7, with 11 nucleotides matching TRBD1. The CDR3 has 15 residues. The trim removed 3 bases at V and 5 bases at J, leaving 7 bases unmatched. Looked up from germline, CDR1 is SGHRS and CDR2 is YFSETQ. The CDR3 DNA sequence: TGCGCCAGCAGCTCCGTGGGACAGGGGGAGGACGAGCAGTACTTC. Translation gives CASSSVGQGEDEQYF. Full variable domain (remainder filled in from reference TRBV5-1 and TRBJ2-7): KAGVTQTPRYLIKTRGQQVTLSCSPISGHRSVSWYQQTPGQGLQFLFEYFSETQRNKGNFPGRFSGRQFSNSRSEMNVSTLELGDSALYLCASSSVGQGEDEQYFGPGTRLTVT.

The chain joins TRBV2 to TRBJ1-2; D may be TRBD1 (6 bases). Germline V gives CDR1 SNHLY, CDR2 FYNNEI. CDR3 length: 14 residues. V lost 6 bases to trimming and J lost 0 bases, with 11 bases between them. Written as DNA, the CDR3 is TGTGCCAGCAGCGGGACAAGTACTAACTATGGCTACACCTTC. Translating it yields CASSGTSTNYGYTF.

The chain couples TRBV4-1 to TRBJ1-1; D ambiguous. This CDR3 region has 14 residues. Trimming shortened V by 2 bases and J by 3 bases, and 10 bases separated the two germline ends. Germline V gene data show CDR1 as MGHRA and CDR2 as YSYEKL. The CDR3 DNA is TGCGCCAGCAGCCAAACAATTGAGGACACTGAAGCTTTCTTT. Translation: CASSQTIEDTEAFF.

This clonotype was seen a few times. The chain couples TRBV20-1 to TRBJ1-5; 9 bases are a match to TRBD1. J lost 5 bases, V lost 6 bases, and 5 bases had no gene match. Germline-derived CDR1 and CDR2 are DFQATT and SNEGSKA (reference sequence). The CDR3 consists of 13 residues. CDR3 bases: TGCAGTGCACGGACAGGGGTAGATCAGCCCCAGCATTTT. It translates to CSARTGVDQPQHF.

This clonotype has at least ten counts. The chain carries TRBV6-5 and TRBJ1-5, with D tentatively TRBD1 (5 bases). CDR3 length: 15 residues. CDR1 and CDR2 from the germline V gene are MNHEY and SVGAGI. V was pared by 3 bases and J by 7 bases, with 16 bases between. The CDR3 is CASSYGAGRDQPQHF. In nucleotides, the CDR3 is TGTGCCAGCAGTTATGGGGCAGGTCGAGACCAGCCCCAGCATTTT.

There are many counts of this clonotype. This chain's CDR3 is CASSYYRAGTTYEQYF. The DNA for the CDR3 is TGTGCCAGCAGCTACTACCGAGCGGGTACCACCTACGAGCAGTACTTC. The rearrangement links TRBV7-2 to TRBJ2-7; possible D gene TRBD2, 6 bases. CDR3 length: 16 amino acids. Germline V gives CDR1 SGHTA, CDR2 FQGNSA. Trimming removed 4 bases from V and 2 bases from J, with 18 bases in between.

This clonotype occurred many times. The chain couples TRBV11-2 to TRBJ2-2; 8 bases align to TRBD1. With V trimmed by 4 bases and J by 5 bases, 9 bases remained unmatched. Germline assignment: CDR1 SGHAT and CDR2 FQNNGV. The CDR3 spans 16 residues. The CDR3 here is CASSSWTGWGTGELFF. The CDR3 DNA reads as TGTGCCAGCAGCTCGTGGACAGGGTGGGGAACCGGGGAGCTGTTTTTT. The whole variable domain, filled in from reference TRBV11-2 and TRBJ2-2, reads EAGVAQSPRYKIIEKRQSVAFWCNPISGHATLYWYQQILGQGPKLLIQFQNNGVVDDSQLPKDRFSAERLKGVDSTLKIQPAKLEDSAVYLCASSSWTGWGTGELFFGEGSRLTVL.

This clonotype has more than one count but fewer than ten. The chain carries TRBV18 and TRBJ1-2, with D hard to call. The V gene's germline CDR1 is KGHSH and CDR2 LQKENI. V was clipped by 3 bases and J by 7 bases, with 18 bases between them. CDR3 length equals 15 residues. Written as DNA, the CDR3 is TGTGCCAGCTCACCTACCCCGACATGGGCGGGTGGCTACACCTTC. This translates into CASSPTPTWAGGYTF.

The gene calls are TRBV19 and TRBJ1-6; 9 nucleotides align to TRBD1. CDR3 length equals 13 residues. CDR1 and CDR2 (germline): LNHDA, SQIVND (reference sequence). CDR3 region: CASGDRVDSPLHF. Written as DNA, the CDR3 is TGTGCAAGTGGGGACAGGGTAGATTCACCCCTCCACTTT.

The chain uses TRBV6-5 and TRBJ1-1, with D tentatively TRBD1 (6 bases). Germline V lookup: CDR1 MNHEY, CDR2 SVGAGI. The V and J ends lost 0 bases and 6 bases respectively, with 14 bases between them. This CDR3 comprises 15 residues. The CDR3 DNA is TGTGCCAGCAGTTACTCGCGGGGGGCGAGGGCTGAAGCTTTCTTT. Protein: CASSYSRGARAEAFF.

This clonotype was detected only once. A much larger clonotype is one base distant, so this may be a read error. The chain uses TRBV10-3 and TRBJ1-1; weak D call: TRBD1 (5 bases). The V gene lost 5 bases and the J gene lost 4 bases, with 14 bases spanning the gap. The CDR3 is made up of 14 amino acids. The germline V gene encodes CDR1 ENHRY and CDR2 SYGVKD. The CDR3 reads CAISSPRVSTEAFF. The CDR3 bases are TGTGCCATCAGTTCGCCCAGGGTGTCCACTGAAGCTTTCTTT.

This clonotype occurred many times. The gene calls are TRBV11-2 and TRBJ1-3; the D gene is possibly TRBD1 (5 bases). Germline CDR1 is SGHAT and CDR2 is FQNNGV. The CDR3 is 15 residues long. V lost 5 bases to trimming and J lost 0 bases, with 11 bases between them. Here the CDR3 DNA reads TGTGCCAGCAGCCAGGGACGGTTCTCTGGAAACACCATATATTTT. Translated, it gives CASSQGRFSGNTIYF. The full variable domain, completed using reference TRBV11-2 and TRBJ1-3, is EAGVAQSPRYKIIEKRQSVAFWCNPISGHATLYWYQQILGQGPKLLIQFQNNGVVDDSQLPKDRFSAERLKGVDSTLKIQPAKLEDSAVYLCASSQGRFSGNTIYFGEGSWLTVV.